The entry below describes one TCR beta chain. These data originate in a study of radiotherapy plus CTLA-4 blockade in lung cancer. TCRdb's table, derived via immunoSEQ multiplex PCR, lists solely in-frame clones and lacks some. Of some 46,000 clones listed, 82% are singletons. CDR1 is SGHTA, CDR2 FQGTGA, per germline. With 1 base removed from V and 3 bases from J, the gap between germline ends came to 12 bases. CDR3 length equals 15 residues. The sequenced sample was peripheral blood, obtained from a patient treated with radiotherapy plus ipilimumab. The rearrangement links TRBV7-3 to TRBJ2-5, with D possibly TRBD2 on 6 matching bases. This clonotype was sampled from a human donor with non-small cell lung cancer who had stable disease on radiotherapy plus ipilimumab. CDR3 sequence: CASSLMGTSKETQYF. The CDR3 bases are TGTGCCAGCAGCTTAATGGGTACTAGCAAAGAGACCCAGTACTTC.